This record covers a single TCR beta chain. What it recognizes is unknown. This sample stems from a study of OX40 agonist ivuxolimab in advanced cancers. Overall study context: An agonistic anti-OX40 (CD134) antibody, ivuxolimab, was used to treat the patients. Study results and caveats: The study found that CD8+ T cells averaged more expanded clones than CD4+.

The V and J ends lost 6 bases and 5 bases, in that order; junction bases with no gene match: 15. The CDR3 covers 16 residues. Sequencing was performed with immunoSEQ multiplex PCR; in TCRdb, only in-frame clones are kept and a portion is missing. The data show over 80,000 clones, with roughly 92% seen just once and around 1.1% held by the top ten. The chain recombines TRBV23-1 with TRBJ2-5, with 7 positions matching TRBD1. TRBV23-1 is marked as an open reading frame, function uncertain. This TCR came from an adult with an advanced solid tumor such as melanoma, head and neck, liver or kidney cancer. This sample comprised CD4+ or CD8+ T cells sorted from blood, obtained in a trial of the OX40 agonist ivuxolimab. The CDR3 nucleotides read TGCGCCAGCAGACCAGACAGGGAGCCCCTCCGGGAGACCCAGTACTTC. Its translation: CASRPDREPLRETQYF.